This is a list of T cell receptor beta chains from one sample in a study of blood T cell repertoires in COVID-19. The assay was immunoSEQ multiplex PCR, and TCRdb's table has in-frame clones only and misses some. The sample shows fewer than 100,000 clones, around 88% of them seen only once. The sequenced material came from peripheral blood. Receptors originate from a man between 60 and 75 years old with acute or convalescent COVID-19. Both conserved end residues are part of each CDR3. Each record gives: J gene, V gene, clone size, D gene, CDR3 DNA, CDR3 protein. D genes are given only for firm matches. Expanded clones get a size class; other rows say once, few or many, or leave the size out.

TRBJ1-2 TRBV3-1/TRBV3-2 NA NA TGTGCCAGCAGCCAAGATCGGAGGGTAGGGTATGGCTACACCTTC CASSQDRRVGYGYTF
TRBJ2-7 TRBV5-4 once NA TGTGCCAGCAGCTCACTCAGGGGCCCATCCTACGAGCAGTACTTC CASSSLRGPSYEQYF
TRBJ1-1 TRBV6-5 NA NA TGTGCCAGCAAGTTGGGACAGAACACTGAAGCTTTCTTT CASKLGQNTEAFF
TRBJ2-2 TRBV15 NA TRBD1 TGTGCCACCAGCAGAGGTAGCAGGGGGCTCACCGGGGAGCTGTTTTTT CATSRGSRGLTGELFF
TRBJ2-1 TRBV10-2 NA TRBD2 TGCGCCAGCAGTGGGGGACTAGCGGGGACCTACAATGAGCAGTTCTTC CASSGGLAGTYNEQFF
TRBJ1-4 TRBV9 once NA TGTGCCAGCAGCGGGACAGATCTGGGTGAAAAACTGTTTTTT CASSGTDLGEKLFF
TRBJ2-7 TRBV11-3 NA TRBD2 TGTGCCAGCTCTATGGGGGGGGGCTCCTACGAGCAGTACTTC CASSMGGGSYEQYF
TRBJ1-5 TRBV6-2/TRBV6-3 NA TRBD1 TGTGCCAGCAGTGGCCGGGACAGGGGGTTAGGGCAGCCCCAGCATTTT CASSGRDRGLGQPQHF
TRBJ2-6 TRBV6-5 NA NA TGTGCCACGGGTCTCTCTGGGGCCAACGTCCTGACTTTC CATGLSGANVLTF
TRBJ1-1 TRBV6-6 NA TRBD1 TGTGCCAGCAGTTATCCGGCAGGGGGCGAAGCTTTCTTT CASSYPAGGEAFF
TRBJ1-5 TRBV28 NA NA TGTGCCAGCAGTCCCCCGAATCAGCCCCAGCATTTT CASSPPNQPQHF
TRBJ2-7 TRBV2 NA NA TGTGCCCAGACGGACTCTGTTTACGAGCAGTACTTC CAQTDSVYEQYF
TRBJ2-3 TRBV6-2/TRBV6-3 NA TRBD2 TGTGCCAGCAGTTACGTGGGCGGGAGGGGCACAGATACGCAGTATTTT CASSYVGGRGTDTQYF
TRBJ1-4 TRBV5-1 NA TRBD1 TGCGCCAGCAGCCTGACAGGACAGGCTGAAAAACTGTTTTTT CASSLTGQAEKLFF
TRBJ1-3 TRBV4-1 NA TRBD1 TGCGCCAGCAGCCAAGTGACAGGGACGGCCGGATGGACCATATATTTT CASSQVTGTAGWTIYF
TRBJ2-5 TRBV19 NA TRBD1 TGTGCCAGTTCTCCTAGGGGGCAAATACAAGAGACCCAGTACTTC CASSPRGQIQETQYF
TRBJ1-4 TRBV4-3 NA NA TGCGCCAGCAGCCAGGACACGGGGGGGCTTAATGAAAAACTGTTTTTT CASSQDTGGLNEKLFF
TRBJ2-5 TRBV5-1 NA NA TGCGCCAGCAGCCTCGGCGGGCAGAAACAAGAGACCCAGTACTTC CASSLGGQKQETQYF
TRBJ1-1 TRBV6-6 NA NA TGTGCCAGCCTGGGGGGAAGGCAGACGAGGAACACTGAAGCTTTCTTT CASLGGRQTRNTEAFF
TRBJ2-2 TRBV6-5 NA TRBD1 TGTGCCAGCAGAATAGACAGGGCGAACACCGGGGAGCTGTTTTTT CASRIDRANTGELFF
TRBJ2-3 TRBV6-5 NA TRBD2 TGTGCCAGCAGTTTTAGCGGGAGGGCTAGCACAGATACGCAGTATTTT CASSFSGRASTDTQYF
TRBJ1-4 TRBV10-3 NA TRBD1 TGTGCCATCAGTTCCACAGGGGGTTTGGATGAAAAACTGTTTTTT CAISSTGGLDEKLFF
TRBJ2-1 TRBV10-2 NA NA TGCGCCAGCAGTGAGTCGGGGGACATCTCCTACAATGAGCAGTTCTTC CASSESGDISYNEQFF
TRBJ1-4 TRBV7-9 once NA TGTGCCAGCAGCTTAGCTGAGGCGACTAATGAAAAACTGTTTTTT CASSLAEATNEKLFF
TRBJ1-2 TRBV25-1 once NA TGTGCCAGCAGTCCTCCGACAGCTCTTACTAACTATGGCTACACCTTC CASSPPTALTNYGYTF
TRBJ2-7 TRBV29-1 once TRBD1 TGCAGCGTTGTACCCTGGACAGGGCCCAGCTCCTACGAGCAGTACTTC CSVVPWTGPSSYEQYF
TRBJ2-7 TRBV4-3 NA TRBD2 TGCGCCAGCAGCCTAGAGCGGGGGGGGATCTACGAGCAGTACTTC CASSLERGGIYEQYF
TRBJ1-2 TRBV5-1 NA NA TGCGCCAGCAGCCCCGCAGGGTCCAATGGCTACACCTTC CASSPAGSNGYTF
TRBJ2-1 TRBV27 NA NA TGTGCCCAAGGGGGGGAACCCTACAATGAGCAGTTCTTC CAQGGEPYNEQFF
TRBJ1-1 TRBV19 NA NA TGTGCCAGTAGTATAGCCCCAGCGATGAACACTGAAGCTTTCTTT CASSIAPAMNTEAFF
TRBJ2-1 TRBV19 NA TRBD1 TGTGCCAGTAGTAACGACAGGGATACCTACAATGAGCAGTTCTTC CASSNDRDTYNEQFF
TRBJ1-2 TRBV28 NA TRBD1 TGTGCCAGCAGTTTAGGGACAGACTATGGCTACACCTTC CASSLGTDYGYTF
TRBJ1-2 TRBV5-5 NA NA TGTGCCAGCAGCTTGGCCATCATGGTAGTAGACTATGGCTACACCTTC CASSLAIMVVDYGYTF
TRBJ1-1 TRBV5-6 NA NA TGTGCCAGCAGCTTGCCATCGTCCAGGGGGAACACTGAAGCTTTCTTT CASSLPSSRGNTEAFF
TRBJ1-4 TRBV5-5 NA NA TGTGCCAGCAGCTTGGATTTCAGGGAATATGAAAAACTGTTTTTT CASSLDFREYEKLFF
TRBJ1-4 TRBV6-1 NA TRBD1 TGTGCCAGCAGTGAAGCCAGGGGGCTCGGGGAAAAACTGTTTTTT CASSEARGLGEKLFF
TRBJ1-1 TRBV19 NA TRBD1 TGTGCCAGTAGTCCTCGGGGGACAGGGATGAACACTGAAGCTTTCTTT CASSPRGTGMNTEAFF
TRBJ1-2 TRBV27 NA TRBD1 TGTGCCAGCAGACGACCGGGACAGGGAGACTATGGCTACACCTTC CASRRPGQGDYGYTF
TRBJ1-5 TRBV10-2 NA NA TGCGCCAGCAGTGAGCCTGGATTCAGGGGCAATCAGCCCCAGCATTTT CASSEPGFRGNQPQHF
TRBJ2-1 TRBV19 once TRBD2 TGTGCCAGTAGGCTCCCTGGGGGGGTTGAGCAGTTCTTC CASRLPGGVEQFF
TRBJ1-1 TRBV15 NA NA TGTGCCACCAGCAGAGGGGGGGGAGTTGGCACTGAAGCTTTCTTT CATSRGGGVGTEAFF
TRBJ1-2 TRBV29-1 few NA TGCAGCGTTGTGGTGGCGGCCACCTATGGCTACACCTTC CSVVVAATYGYTF
TRBJ2-6 TRBV4-3 once TRBD2 TGCGCCAGCAGCCAGCAGACTAGCGGGGGATCTGGGGCCAACGTCCTGACTTTC CASSQQTSGGSGANVLTF
TRBJ1-2 TRBV7-8 NA NA TGTGCCAGCAGCTTATTGGGCCAGGATGGCTACACCTTC CASSLLGQDGYTF
TRBJ1-2 TRBV3-1/TRBV3-2 few TRBD1 TGTGCCAGCAGCCAGAGGACAGGGTTGGTCGGCTACACCTTC CASSQRTGLVGYTF
TRBJ2-3 TRBV14 NA TRBD2 TGTGCCAGCAGCCAGAGGACTAGCGGGAGTCGGTGGGCAGATACGCAGTATTTT CASSQRTSGSRWADTQYF
TRBJ2-7 TRBV4-3 NA TRBD2 TGCGCCAGCAGCCAAGATTCTAGCGGGTCCTACGAGCAGTACTTC CASSQDSSGSYEQYF
TRBJ1-2 TRBV11-2 NA NA TGTGCCACCTCGGCCAGGCTAAGCGGGGGCTACACCTTC CATSARLSGGYTF
TRBJ2-7 TRBV29-1 NA TRBD1 TGCAGCGCTGGACAGGGTTACTACGAGCAGTACTTC CSAGQGYYEQYF
TRBJ1-5 TRBV30 NA NA TGTGCCTGGAGTAGTGGCGGGGCCTCTAGCAATCAGCCCCAGCATTTT CAWSSGGASSNQPQHF
TRBJ2-5 TRBV19 NA NA TGTGCCAGTAGTGGGGGGAGGCGGCTACAAAAGACGGAAAAAGAGACCCAGTACTTC CASSGGRRLQKTEKETQYF
TRBJ2-1 TRBV19 NA TRBD2 TGTGCCAGGGACCTCCAGCGGGGGGACAACAATGAGCAGTTCTTC CARDLQRGDNNEQFF
TRBJ2-3 TRBV30 few TRBD2 TGTGCCTGGACCCAAGGAGCGGGGGGCACAGATACGCAGTATTTT CAWTQGAGGTDTQYF